This entry lists 18 T cell receptor beta chains sequenced from one sample in a study of blood T cell repertoires in COVID-19. The data were produced by immunoSEQ multiplex PCR, yet TCRdb's version contains in-frame clones alone and is incomplete. The sample carries more than 50,000 clones, around four fifths recorded once. Material: peripheral blood. Source of these receptors: a human donor in a cohort sampled during active COVID-19.

The rearrangement links TRBV3-1 (or the pseudogene TRBV3-2) to TRBJ2-1; TRBD1 might be the D (6 bases). Trimming shortened V by 8 bases and J by 9 bases, and 11 bases separated the two germline ends. Germline values: CDR1 LGHDT, CDR2 YNNKEL (reference sequence). This CDR3 is built from 11 residues. CDR3 protein: CASSHRAEQFF. CDR3 coding DNA: TGTGCCAGCTCCCACAGGGCTGAGCAGTTCTTC.

The chain combines TRBV19 with TRBJ1-5; the D gene is possibly TRBD1 (5 bases). Germline V gives CDR1 LNHDA, CDR2 SQIVND (reference sequence). V was trimmed by 4 bases and J by 2 bases, leaving 21 bases between them. This CDR3 region has 18 residues. CDR3 protein: CASSTAPRQPGGNQPQHF. The CDR3 DNA sequence: TGTGCCAGTAGTACCGCCCCCCGACAGCCCGGTGGCAATCAGCCCCAGCATTTT.

The rearrangement uses TRBV6-5 and TRBJ2-5, with 7 bases that match TRBD2. The germline V gene encodes CDR1 MNHEY and CDR2 SVGAGI. The CDR3 runs to 15 residues. Trimming took 2 bases from V and 4 from J; bases not matched to a gene: 7. The CDR3 nucleotides are TGTGCCAGCAGTTACCCCGCCGGGGGGAGAGAGACCCAGTACTTC. Protein product: CASSYPAGGRETQYF.

This clone was seen a few times. CDR3 region: CACLGEDRSPLHF. The CDR3 DNA follows: TGTGCCTGCCTGGGGGAGGATCGTTCACCCCTCCACTTT. This chain links TRBV30 with TRBJ1-6; D possibly corresponds to TRBD1 (5 bases). Trimming removed 6 bases at V and 9 bases at J, with 15 bases between. Germline-derived CDR1 and CDR2 are GTSNPN and SVGIG (reference sequence). The CDR3 covers 13 residues.

This sequence joins TRBV27 and TRBJ2-1; TRBD2 aligns across 8 bases. The CDR3 spans 16 residues. V dropped 1 base and J dropped 7; count of bases not matched to a gene: 9. CDR1 and CDR2 (germline): MNHEY, SMNVEV (reference sequence). The CDR3 loop is CASSLWRGASTNEQFF. The CDR3, as DNA: TGTGCCAGCAGTTTATGGCGGGGGGCCTCCACAAATGAGCAGTTCTTC.

The chain links TRBV4-1 to TRBJ1-2; 11 bases line up with TRBD1. This CDR3 spans 17 amino acids. J gave up 4 bases and V 4 bases, and 11 bases lay outside the gene matches. CDR1 and CDR2 from the germline V gene are MGHRA and YSYEKL. The CDR3 spells CASSPGQGATSSYGYTF. The DNA for the CDR3 is TGCGCCAGCAGCCCAGGACAGGGGGCCACGTCAAGCTATGGCTACACCTTC.

The chain carries TRBV25-1 and TRBJ1-3, with 7 positions matching TRBD1. V trimming: 3 bases; J trimming: 3 bases; junction bases outside the gene matches: 8. Germline-derived CDR1 and CDR2 are MGHDK and SYGVNS. The CDR3 is 16 amino acids. CDR3 protein: CASSEAGGVDGNTIYF. The CDR3 bases are TGTGCCAGCAGTGAGGCAGGGGGAGTAGATGGAAACACCATATATTTT.

This clone has ten or more counts. This chain uses TRBV6-1 with TRBJ2-5; 12 bases match TRBD2. This CDR3 comprises 17 residues. Germline V lookup: CDR1 MNHNS, CDR2 SASEGT. The junction had 7 bases not matched to a gene; V was cut back by 4 bases and J by 1 base. The CDR3 nucleotides read TGTGCCAGCAGTGTGGAACTAGCGGGGGGAGTCCAAGAGACCCAGTACTTC. This codes for CASSVELAGGVQETQYF.

This chain joins TRBV6-5 and TRBJ1-6; D remains ambiguous. This CDR3 spans 13 amino acids. Germline V gene lookup returns CDR1 MNHEY and CDR2 SVGAGI. V was shortened by 5 bases and J by 10 bases, with 12 bases between the two germline ends. CDR3 nucleotides: TGTGCCAGCAGTCCCCTACACGGGTCACCCCTCCACTTT. Protein: CASSPLHGSPLHF.

Here the CDR3 DNA reads TGTGCCAGCACGGGGGAAACCAATCAGCCCCAGCATTTT. It codes for CASTGETNQPQHF. This rearrangement joins TRBV2 to TRBJ1-5, with a possible D match to TRBD1 (5 bases). The CDR3 runs to 13 residues. Germline assignment: CDR1 SNHLY and CDR2 FYNNEI. The ends were cut back, 7 bases at V and 3 bases at J, with 10 bases in the middle.

This chain joins TRBV7-2 and TRBJ2-5; D remains ambiguous. This CDR3 has 14 residues. V was trimmed by 8 bases and J by 1 base, leaving 14 bases between them. Germline CDR1 SGHTA, CDR2 FQGNSA. The CDR3 nucleotides are TGTGCCAGCCCCACCCTTCCGGGCCAAGAGACCCAGTACTTC. It translates to CASPTLPGQETQYF.

The rearrangement links TRBV5-6 to TRBJ2-1; a weak D match, TRBD1 (6 bases). V gave up 0 bases and J gave up 10 bases, with 11 bases separating them. Germline lookup yields CDR1 SGHDT and CDR2 YYEEEE. The CDR3 spans 13 residues. Written as DNA, the CDR3 is TGTGCCAGCAGCTTGGAGTCAGGGGTGGAGCAGTTCTTC. It yields the protein CASSLESGVEQFF. Using reference TRBV5-6 and TRBJ2-1 for the parts outside the CDR3, the full variable domain is DAGVTQSPTHLIKTRGQQVTLRCSPKSGHDTVSWYQQALGQGPQFIFQYYEEEERQRGNFPDRFSGHQFPNYSSELNVNALLLGDSALYLCASSLESGVEQFFGPGTRLTVL.

This rearrangement joins TRBV19 to TRBJ2-4; weak D call: TRBD1 (6 bases). The germline V gene has CDR1 LNHDA and CDR2 SQIVND (reference sequence). The V end lost 2 bases, the J end lost 1 base, and 9 bases lay between the germline ends. The CDR3 contains 15 residues. The CDR3 region is CASSIIDRAKNIQYF. CDR3 DNA sequence: TGTGCCAGTAGTATAATCGACAGGGCCAAAAACATTCAGTACTTC.

V usage is TRBV28 and J usage is TRBJ1-2; 9 positions match TRBD1. Trimming at V came to 2 bases and at J to 7 bases, leaving 20 bases not matched to a gene. The CDR3 sequence is 19 residues long. The germline V gene encodes CDR1 MDHEN and CDR2 SYDVKM. The DNA for the CDR3 is TGTGCCAGCAGTTTACTGGGCTTTATGTGGGACAGGGTAGATGCTGGCTACACCTTC. Translating it yields CASSLLGFMWDRVDAGYTF.

This chain connects TRBV24-1 to TRBJ1-1; D remains unclear. Germline CDR1 reads KGHDR; CDR2 reads SFDVKD. The CDR3 length is 11 residues. V dropped 8 bases and J dropped 7 bases, with 10 bases sitting between them. CDR3 sequence reads: CATKAAGEAFF. The CDR3 region has the DNA TGTGCCACCAAGGCGGCGGGTGAAGCTTTCTTT.

V gene TRBV6-2 or TRBV6-3 combines with J gene TRBJ2-1; TRBD1 matches 9 bases. The CDR3 extends over 15 amino acids. Trimming removed 2 bases from V and 3 bases from J; junction bases left unmatched: 2. CDR1 and CDR2 (germline): MNHEY, SVGEGT. CDR3 DNA: TGTGCCAGCAGTTACCGACAGGGGGTCTACAATGAGCAGTTCTTC. Its protein product is CASSYRQGVYNEQFF.

This clone was detected once. The chain links TRBV19 to TRBJ1-1, with 11 bases identical to TRBD1. The CDR3 totals 16 residues. Trimming at V came to 5 bases and at J to 5 bases, leaving 10 bases not matched to a gene. Germline-derived CDR1 and CDR2 are LNHDA and SQIVND (reference sequence). In DNA, the CDR3 is TGTGCCAGTAGTCGCCCGGACAGGGGGCGGGGGACTGAAGCTTTCTTT. This codes for CASSRPDRGRGTEAFF.

The V gene is TRBV9, the J gene TRBJ2-1, with a weak D call TRBD2 (5 bases). Germline CDR1 and CDR2: SGDLS and YYNGEE. This CDR3 spans 13 amino acids. V was trimmed by 0 bases and J by 7 bases, leaving 8 bases between them. The CDR3 bases are TGTGCCAGCAGCGTAGATTCGGGGAATGAGCAGTTCTTC. Translating it yields CASSVDSGNEQFF.